A single sample gave rise to the 5 T cell receptor beta chains below, sequenced in a study of cytomegalovirus exposure and HLA in healthy donors. The PCR had 60 Vbeta and 13 Jbeta primers. Measured with immunoSEQ multiplex PCR; TCRdb has only the in-frame clones, and not every one. The table has around 140,000 clones, roughly three quarters seen once. The sample comprised PBMCs. Receptors originate from a woman aged 60-75 years in good health and CMV-seronegative.

The chain links TRBV5-1 to TRBJ2-3; 9 bases line up with TRBD2. V was pared by 2 bases and J by 1 base, with 2 bases of the junction left unmatched. CDR1 and CDR2 (germline): SGHRS, YFSETQ. This CDR3 has 15 residues. CDR3 sequence (DNA): TGCGCCAGCAGCTTTATAGCGGGAGGCACAGATACGCAGTATTTT. Translating it yields CASSFIAGGTDTQYF.

This clone was counted once. V gene TRBV7-9 combines with J gene TRBJ1-5; TRBD1 matches at 9 bases. Trimming took 5 bases from V and 5 from J; bases not matched to a gene: 7. Germline CDR1 reads SEHNR; CDR2 reads FQNEAQ (reference sequence). There are 15 residues in the CDR3. This CDR3 reads CASSAGTGRHQPQHF. CDR3 bases: TGTGCCAGCAGCGCCGGGACAGGGCGACATCAGCCCCAGCATTTT.

The chain employs TRBV18 and TRBJ1-4; weak D call: TRBD1 (6 bases). Looked up from germline, CDR1 is KGHSH and CDR2 is LQKENI. This CDR3 contains 14 residues. The germline V and J ends were trimmed by 6 bases and 8 bases, with 16 bases remaining between them. The CDR3 DNA reads TGTGCCAGCTCTCCGCAGGGGAACGGGGAAAAACTGTTTTTT. Translation gives CASSPQGNGEKLFF.

This clone was recorded only once. The rearrangement uses TRBV5-1 and TRBJ2-1, with unresolved D. The CDR3 contains 14 residues. Trimming stripped 0 bases from V and 3 bases from J, with 7 bases between. Looked up from germline, CDR1 is SGHRS and CDR2 is YFSETQ. The CDR3 reads CASSLDVRYNEQFF. CDR3 coding DNA: TGCGCCAGCAGCTTGGATGTCCGCTACAATGAGCAGTTCTTC.

The J gene is TRBJ1-1, the V gene TRBV4-1; unclear D gene. The CDR3 consists of 16 residues. Between the trimmed V and J ends, which lost 0 bases and 1 base, there was a span of 12 bases. Germline V gives CDR1 MGHRA, CDR2 YSYEKL. CDR3 residues: CASSQEVEAPNTEAFF. The CDR3 nucleotides are TGCGCCAGCAGCCAAGAGGTTGAAGCACCGAACACTGAAGCTTTCTTT.